Each of the 3 T cell receptor beta chains below was sequenced from the same sample in a study of CD4 T cell repertoires in COVID-19. The protocol was immunoSEQ multiplex PCR, while the TCRdb copy is restricted to in-frame clones and leaves out a portion. This table has 70,000 to 95,000 clones, around four fifths appearing once. Sequenced here: CD4+ T cells from peripheral blood, sampled after recovery from COVID-19. All receptors come from a human donor who had COVID-19.

The chain recombines TRBV5-6 with TRBJ2-3; D is unclear. This CDR3 is 15 amino acids long. V lost 4 bases, J lost 0 bases, and 12 bases lay in between. CDR1 is SGHDT, CDR2 YYEEEE, per germline. CDR3 nucleotides: TGTGCCAGCAGCCGACCTTTCGGTAGCACAGATACGCAGTATTTT. It codes for CASSRPFGSTDTQYF.

Only one count was recorded for this clone. In DNA, the CDR3 is TGCAGCGTTGAACCTCCCGGGAGCAGCTATGGCTACACCTTC. Its protein is CSVEPPGSSYGYTF. This sequence joins TRBV29-1 and TRBJ1-2; D remains ambiguous. This CDR3 comprises 14 residues. Germline V gene lookup returns CDR1 SQVTM and CDR2 ANQGSEA. V was clipped by 2 bases and J by 4 bases, with 14 bases between them. The full variable domain, with the rest looked up from reference TRBV29-1 and TRBJ1-2, is SAVISQKPSRDICQRGTSLTIQCQVDSQVTMMFWYRQQPGQSLTLIATANQGSEATYESGFVIDKFPISRPNLTFSTLTVSNMSPEDSSIYLCSVEPPGSSYGYTFGSGTRLTVV.

V gene TRBV12-3 or TRBV12-4 combines with J gene TRBJ2-7; D is unclear. V was pared by 1 base and J by 4 bases, with 8 bases between. The CDR3 consists of 13 residues. CDR3 DNA sequence: TGTGCCAGCAGTTTAGTCTCGGATTACGAGCAGTACTTC. It translates to CASSLVSDYEQYF.